Following are 27 T cell receptor beta chains from one sample sequenced in a study of blood T cell repertoires in COVID-19. The assay was immunoSEQ multiplex PCR, and TCRdb's table has in-frame clones only and misses some. The sample records about 200,000 clones, around 90% being singletons. Sequencing input: PBMCs or T cells enriched from blood (not recorded which). The source of these receptors is a woman aged 25 to 39 who had recovered from COVID-19.

This chain joins TRBV7-9 and TRBJ1-3; TRBD1 agrees at 8 bases. CDR3 length equals 17 residues. Unmatched junction bases numbered 8, after V lost 4 bases and J lost 0 bases. Germline CDR1 is SEHNR and CDR2 is FQNEAQ (reference sequence). CDR3 loop: CASSYRTGTFSGNTIYF. CDR3 nucleotides: TGTGCCAGCAGCTATAGGACAGGGACATTCTCTGGAAACACCATATATTTT.

This rearrangement joins TRBV28 to TRBJ1-2, with D hard to call. There are 14 residues in the CDR3. Trimming removed 5 bases at V and 1 base at J, with 11 bases between. Germline lookup yields CDR1 MDHEN and CDR2 SYDVKM. CDR3 bases: TGTGCCAGCAGTCAGACTTCCCTTAACTATGGCTACACCTTC. This encodes CASSQTSLNYGYTF.

The CDR3 is CASSLGQSHTEAFF. Written as DNA, the CDR3 is TGCGCCAGCAGCTTGGGACAGTCGCACACTGAAGCTTTCTTT. The chain employs TRBV5-1 and TRBJ1-1, with D perhaps TRBD1 (5 bases). Germline CDR1 is SGHRS and CDR2 is YFSETQ. The length of the CDR3 is 14 residues. V shed 0 bases and J shed 3 bases, with 9 bases lying between them.

A few counts support this clone. CDR3 in DNA: TGTGCCAGCAGCCGATCGGGGGACTCCGGAGCTTTCTTT. This encodes CASSRSGDSGAFF. V is TRBV4-2 and J is TRBJ1-1; a possible D gene is TRBD1 (5 bases). This CDR3 has 13 residues. The germline V gene encodes CDR1 LGHNA and CDR2 YNFKEQ. Trimming left V 4 bases short and J 10 bases short, with 16 bases between.

The rearrangement links TRBV27 to TRBJ2-2, with D possibly TRBD2 on 5 matching bases. CDR3 length: 16 amino acids. Germline-derived CDR1 and CDR2 are MNHEY and SMNVEV (reference sequence). The ends were cut back, 0 bases at V and 6 bases at J, with 14 bases in the middle. CDR3 nucleotide sequence: TGTGCCAGCAGTTTATCTGCTAGCCCCTTTTCCGGGGAGCTGTTTTTT. This sequence encodes CASSLSASPFSGELFF.

The chain employs TRBV7-9 and TRBJ2-5, with 13 bases matching TRBD2. V shed 1 base and J 5 bases; nucleotides not matched to a gene: 7. The CDR3 sequence is 17 residues long. Germline CDR1 and CDR2: SEHNR and FQNEAQ (reference sequence). In nucleotides, the CDR3 is TGTGCCAGCAGCTTAGTCCCGACTAGCGGGGGGATTGAGACCCAGTACTTC. Translating it yields CASSLVPTSGGIETQYF.

CDR3 DNA sequence: TGCGCCAGCAGCCCCCTCCGGACTAGCGGGGGGCGGGGAGATACGCAGTATTTT. Residues: CASSPLRTSGGRGDTQYF. The chain combines TRBV4-3 with TRBJ2-3, with 14 bases lining up with TRBD2. This CDR3 is 18 amino acids long. From germline, CDR1 is LGHNA and CDR2 YSLEER. V gave up 4 bases and J gave up 5 bases; unmatched junction bases: 11.

This clone was seen only once. CDR3 sequence: CASSDSPSSNTGELFF. The CDR3 DNA is TGTGCCAGCAGTGACTCTCCCAGTTCGAACACCGGGGAGCTGTTTTTT. The chain couples TRBV6-4 to TRBJ2-2; no firm D call. The CDR3 extends over 16 amino acids. Germline CDR1 is MRHNA and CDR2 is SNTAGT. With 0 bases removed from V and 0 bases from J, the gap between germline ends came to 8 bases.

The chain joins TRBV7-8 to TRBJ1-5, with D maybe TRBD1 (5 bases). This CDR3 is built from 15 residues. V was shortened by 3 bases and J by 1 base, with 10 bases between the two germline ends. Germline lookup yields CDR1 SGHVS and CDR2 FQNEAQ. CDR3 region: CASSLLGLSNQPQHF. Written as DNA, the CDR3 is TGTGCCAGCAGCTTGTTGGGACTGAGCAATCAGCCCCAGCATTTT.

In DNA, the CDR3 is TGTGCCAGTAGTAGCCTACAGGGGCTGCACTATGGCTACACCTTC. Protein product: CASSSLQGLHYGYTF. The V gene is TRBV19, the J gene TRBJ1-2; 7 bases fit TRBD1. V shed 4 bases and J 3 bases; nucleotides not matched to a gene: 8. Germline V gene lookup returns CDR1 LNHDA and CDR2 SQIVND (reference sequence). The length of the CDR3 is 15 residues.

V gene TRBV19 combines with J gene TRBJ1-1, with TRBD1 matching 8 bases. This CDR3 has 15 residues. The J segment lost 6 bases and the V segment lost 6 bases, leaving 12 bases of the junction unmatched. Germline V gives CDR1 LNHDA, CDR2 SQIVND (reference sequence). CDR3 coding DNA: TGTGCCAGTAGCGAACGGACAGGGAATTGGGCTGAAGCTTTCTTT. It translates to CASSERTGNWAEAFF.

The table lists this clone with a count of one. This chain uses TRBV4-3 with TRBJ1-1; no reliable D call. V dropped 0 bases and J dropped 0 bases, with 8 bases sitting between them. The germline V gene has CDR1 LGHNA and CDR2 YSLEER. The CDR3 runs 15 residues. In DNA, the CDR3 is TGCGCCAGCAGCCAAGAGGGCTTCATGAACACTGAAGCTTTCTTT. Encoded protein: CASSQEGFMNTEAFF.

The chain is built from TRBV6-2 or TRBV6-3 and TRBJ1-2; TRBD1 matches at 8 bases. Per germline, CDR1 MNHEY and CDR2 SVGEGT. CDR3 size: 16 residues. With V trimmed by 2 bases and J by 6 bases, 11 bases remained unmatched. CDR3: CASSYPTGTGLDGYTF. CDR3 in DNA: TGTGCCAGCAGTTACCCGACAGGGACAGGTTTGGATGGCTACACCTTC.

This chain connects TRBV4-1 to TRBJ1-2; 7 bases fit TRBD1. V lost 4 bases and J lost 4; bases outside the gene matches: 12. This CDR3 region has 16 residues. CDR1 MGHRA and CDR2 YSYEKL come from the germline V gene. The CDR3 reads CASSPAAGGLLYGYTF. CDR3 in DNA: TGCGCCAGCAGCCCCGCGGCAGGGGGACTTCTCTATGGCTACACCTTC.

The chain employs TRBV5-1 and TRBJ1-1, with TRBD1 identical over 9 bases. Trimming at V came to 0 bases and at J to 6 bases, leaving 3 bases not matched to a gene. The CDR3 totals 14 residues. From germline, CDR1 is SGHRS and CDR2 YFSETQ. The CDR3 sequence: CASSLAQGASEAFF. The CDR3 coding sequence is TGCGCCAGCAGCTTGGCACAGGGGGCCTCTGAAGCTTTCTTT.

The chain couples TRBV24-1 to TRBJ1-2, with 9 bases lining up with TRBD1. After removal of 8 bases from V and 3 bases from J, the junction contained 6 bases not matched to a gene. There are 14 residues in the CDR3. The germline V gene has CDR1 KGHDR and CDR2 SFDVKD. The CDR3 here is CATTWTGEDYGYTF. CDR3 nucleotides: TGTGCCACCACCTGGACAGGGGAAGACTATGGCTACACCTTC.

The chain is built from TRBV7-2 and TRBJ2-4, with D possibly TRBD1 on 6 matching bases. V shed 5 bases and J shed 0 bases, with 14 bases lying between them. In germline, CDR1 is SGHTA, CDR2 FQGNSA. This CDR3 has 16 residues. CDR3 in amino acids: CASSPDRPLAKNIQYF. The CDR3 region has the DNA TGTGCCAGCAGCCCCGACAGGCCTCTAGCCAAAAACATTCAGTACTTC.

The chain employs TRBV7-2 and TRBJ2-5, with TRBD1 matching over 8 bases. The CDR3 extends over 15 amino acids. CDR1 is SGHTA, CDR2 FQGNSA, per germline. The junction had 9 bases not matched to a gene; V was cut back by 8 bases and J by 1 base. CDR3 residues: CASQGQVDRQETQYF. CDR3 bases: TGTGCCAGCCAGGGACAGGTCGACCGCCAAGAGACCCAGTACTTC.

The rearrangement uses TRBV7-9 and TRBJ1-1, with TRBD1 matching over 10 bases. J gave up 4 bases and V 1 base, and 3 bases lay outside the gene matches. Germline lookup yields CDR1 SEHNR and CDR2 FQNEAQ (reference sequence). The CDR3 loop spans 15 amino acids. This CDR3 reads CASSLDRDRGTEAFF. CDR3 in DNA: TGTGCCAGCAGCTTAGATCGGGACAGGGGCACTGAAGCTTTCTTT.

The chain links TRBV9 to TRBJ2-3, with 11 bases fitting TRBD2. The CDR3 extends over 16 amino acids. V was pared by 4 bases and J by 6 bases, with 10 bases of the junction left unmatched. CDR1 and CDR2 from the germline V gene are SGDLS and YYNGEE. The CDR3 sequence is CASSPASGGTSDTQYF. Here the CDR3 DNA reads TGTGCCAGCAGCCCGGCTAGCGGGGGGACATCCGATACGCAGTATTTT.

This chain links TRBV7-9 with TRBJ2-2; 7 nucleotides line up with TRBD1. CDR3 length equals 17 residues. From germline, CDR1 is SEHNR and CDR2 FQNEAQ (reference sequence). V was pared by 5 bases and J by 1 base, with 10 bases of the junction left unmatched. DNA of the CDR3: TGTGCCAGCAGCCCTCTTTCGGACAGGTTGAACACCGGGGAGCTGTTTTTT. This encodes CASSPLSDRLNTGELFF.

This chain uses TRBV6-2 or TRBV6-3 with TRBJ2-3; D might be TRBD2 (6 bases). The CDR3 is 13 residues long. V lost 2 bases, J lost 6 bases, and 9 bases lay in between. Per the germline V gene, CDR1 is MNHEY and CDR2 is SVGEGT. The CDR3 loop is CASSYVGGDTQYF. In DNA form, the CDR3 reads TGTGCCAGCAGTTACGTGGGAGGTGATACGCAGTATTTT.

The chain uses TRBV30 and TRBJ1-1; possibly TRBD1 for D (6 bases). The CDR3 covers 12 residues. CDR1 GTSNPN and CDR2 SVGIG come from the germline V gene (reference sequence). V gave up 7 bases and J gave up 4 bases, with 13 bases separating them. The CDR3: CAYTRGITEAFF. The CDR3 DNA sequence: TGTGCCTATACCAGGGGAATCACTGAAGCTTTCTTT.

This clone was counted a few times. The V gene is TRBV7-2, the J gene TRBJ1-1; tentatively, D is TRBD1 (6 bases). Germline V CDR1 and CDR2: SGHTA, FQGNSA. The CDR3 sequence is 16 residues long. V was pared by 3 bases and J by 7 bases, with 21 bases between. The CDR3 loop reads CASSFWRGQFGDEAFF. The CDR3 DNA sequence: TGTGCCAGCAGCTTCTGGCGGGGGCAATTCGGGGATGAAGCTTTCTTT.

The chain combines TRBV7-8 with TRBJ2-7; D is perhaps TRBD1 (6 bases). The CDR3 is 14 amino acids. The germline gives CDR1 SGHVS, CDR2 FQNEAQ. Trimming removed 1 base from V and 3 bases from J, with 10 bases in between. The CDR3 DNA follows: TGTGCCAGCAGCTTAGGTAGGGGGATCTACGAGCAGTACTTC. Translating it yields CASSLGRGIYEQYF. The entire variable domain, with the rest obtained from reference TRBV7-8 and TRBJ2-7, is as follows: GAGVSQSPRYKVAKRGQDVALRCDPISGHVSLFWYQQALGQGPEFLTYFQNEAQLDKSGLPSDRFFAERPEGSVSTLKIQRTQQEDSAVYLCASSLGRGIYEQYFGPGTRLTVT.

The genes are TRBV6-5 and TRBJ1-4, with D possibly TRBD1 on 6 matching bases. V was clipped by 10 bases and J by 3 bases, with 15 bases between them. Germline CDR1 MNHEY, CDR2 SVGAGI. The CDR3 covers 14 residues. CDR3 residues: CATQLTGSNEKLFF. The CDR3 DNA follows: TGTGCCACACAATTGACAGGCTCTAATGAAAAACTGTTTTTT.

This rearrangement joins TRBV5-1 to TRBJ1-5, with D uncertain. Germline V gene data show CDR1 as SGHRS and CDR2 as YFSETQ. CDR3 size: 16 residues. With 4 bases removed from V and 2 bases from J, the gap between germline ends came to 16 bases. The CDR3 bases are TGCGCCAGCAGCCCGTCAGGATTGTCGGGCAATCAGCCCCAGCATTTT. Amino acids: CASSPSGLSGNQPQHF.